The 28 T cell receptor beta chains in this list originate from one sample, sequenced in a study of PD-1 blockade in classical Hodgkin lymphoma. Sequencing was performed with immunoSEQ multiplex PCR; in TCRdb, only in-frame clones are kept and a portion is missing. Of about 35,000 clones in the sample, more than 85% were seen once. The time point: newly diagnosed, previously untreated cHL patient sample. Isolation of CD4+ T cells from thawed PBMCs was performed by magnetic negative selection. Sequencing input: CD4+ T cells from blood. The receptors stem from a human donor with classical Hodgkin lymphoma.

This clone appeared a single time. This chain uses TRBV5-1 with TRBJ2-1; 12 nucleotides match TRBD2. The germline V gene has CDR1 SGHRS and CDR2 YFSETQ. This CDR3 comprises 16 residues. Trimming removed 1 base from V and 3 bases from J; junction bases left unmatched: 2. The CDR3 is CASSLTSGGHYNEQFF. CDR3 bases: TGCGCCAGCAGCTTGACTAGCGGGGGGCACTACAATGAGCAGTTCTTC.

The CDR3 nucleotides are TGTGCCAGCAGCTTGCCAGGCACTGAAGCTTTCTTT. Residues: CASSLPGTEAFF. The chain employs TRBV5-6 and TRBJ1-1, with no clear D. This CDR3 is built from 12 residues. V was pared by 1 base and J by 4 bases, with 5 bases between. Germline assignment: CDR1 SGHDT and CDR2 YYEEEE.

The CDR3 here is CASSGRDRPETQYF. Here the CDR3 DNA reads TGTGCCAGCAGCGGCCGGGACCGCCCTGAGACCCAGTACTTC. V gene TRBV5-6 combines with J gene TRBJ2-5; D may be TRBD1 or TRBD2 (5 bases each). V was pared by 4 bases and J by 5 bases, with 15 bases between. The CDR3 is 14 amino acids. Per the germline V gene, CDR1 is SGHDT and CDR2 is YYEEEE.

V usage is TRBV6-5 and J usage is TRBJ2-7, with a tentative D call TRBD2 (6 bases). Germline values: CDR1 MNHEY, CDR2 SVGAGI. V shed 6 bases and J shed 6 bases, with 12 bases lying between them. The CDR3 consists of 12 residues. The DNA of the CDR3 is TGTGCCAGCAGCCCTAGGAGGGGCGAGCAGTACTTC. Translating gives CASSPRRGEQYF.

As regards this clone: Its ends do not fully match the called genes, so a read error is possible. The sample carries other DNA sequences with the same CDR3. The chain uses TRBV5-6 and TRBJ2-5; 7 bases line up with TRBD2. The CDR3 runs to 13 residues. Germline CDR1 is SGHDT and CDR2 is YYEEEE. The CDR3 sequence is CASTPKKTAGYDF. The DNA of the CDR3 is TGTGCCAGCACCCCAAAAAAGACAGCGGGGTACGACTTC. Combining the CDR3 with reference TRBV5-6 and TRBJ2-5 gives the whole variable domain DAGVTQSPTHLIKTRGQQVTLRCSPKSGHDTVSWYQQALGQGPQFIFQYYEEEERQRGNFPDRFSGHQFPNYSSELNVNALLLGDSALYLCASTPKKTAGYDFGPGTRLLVL.

In this sample, this clone turned up once. Lacking the conserved final phenylalanine or tryptophan, this CDR3 likely reflects a read error. The V call is TRBV6-6, the J call TRBJ2-7; D is unclear. The CDR3 is made up of 14 amino acids. The V gene lost 6 bases and the J gene lost 1 base, with 13 bases spanning the gap. From germline, CDR1 is MNHNY and CDR2 SVGAGI (reference sequence). CDR3 nucleotides: TGTGCCAGCAGCCCCGGGCCTTCTTCCTACGAGCAGTACCTC. It specifies CASSPGPSSYEQYL.

The chain uses TRBV7-8 and TRBJ2-1, with TRBD2 identical over 14 bases. The V gene's germline CDR1 is SGHVS and CDR2 FQNEAQ. CDR3 size: 16 residues. J lost 6 bases, V lost 1 base, and 2 bases had no gene match. The CDR3 loop is CASSLGGLAGANEQFF. The DNA of the CDR3 is TGTGCCAGCAGCTTAGGGGGACTAGCGGGAGCCAATGAGCAGTTCTTC.

The CDR3 spells CASSQGRSNTEAFF. The CDR3 DNA follows: TGTGCCAGCAGCCAGGGACGGTCGAACACTGAAGCTTTCTTT. This chain joins TRBV7-9 and TRBJ1-1; maybe TRBD1 (5 bases). This CDR3 comprises 14 residues. Germline values: CDR1 SEHNR, CDR2 FQNEAQ (reference sequence). V lost 5 bases and J lost 1, with 11 bases in between. Full variable domain (rest looked up from reference TRBV7-9 and TRBJ1-1): DTGVSQNPRHKITKRGQNVTFRCDPISEHNRLYWYRQTLGQGPEFLTYFQNEAQLEKSRLLSDRFSAERPKGSFSTLEIQRTEQGDSAMYLCASSQGRSNTEAFFGQGTRLTVV.

The rearrangement links TRBV28 to TRBJ1-4; D may be TRBD1 (5 bases). The CDR3 totals 13 residues. Deletions cut 7 bases from V and 8 bases from J, with 14 bases between. CDR1 and CDR2 (germline): MDHEN, SYDVKM. The DNA for the CDR3 is TGTGCCAGCAAGGGGCGCGGGAGGGAAAAACTGTTTTTT. This sequence encodes CASKGRGREKLFF.

CDR3 residues: CASSYSGSTDTQYF. Here the CDR3 DNA reads TGTGCCAGCAGTTACTCCGGCAGCACAGATACGCAGTATTTT. The chain joins TRBV6-5 to TRBJ2-3, with D hard to call. Germline V gene sequence: CDR1 MNHEY, CDR2 SVGAGI. This CDR3 is 14 amino acids long. V lost 0 bases, J lost 0 bases, and 4 bases lay in between.

The chain links TRBV6-6 to TRBJ1-5, with D unresolved. The V end lost 5 bases, the J end lost 5 bases, and 13 bases lay between the germline ends. The germline V gene encodes CDR1 MNHNY and CDR2 SVGAGI (reference sequence). This CDR3 is 14 amino acids long. In nucleotides, the CDR3 is TGTGCCAGCAGTACTCGGGAAGTTTATCAGCCCCAGCATTTT. It specifies CASSTREVYQPQHF.

The gene calls are TRBV19 and TRBJ2-2, with D possibly matching TRBD2 (5 bases). Deletions cut 10 bases from V and 6 bases from J, with 21 bases between. Looked up from germline, CDR1 is LNHDA and CDR2 is SQIVND (reference sequence). The CDR3 is 15 residues long. In DNA, the CDR3 is TGTGCCACGTACGGACCCGGGCGGGTGCCCGGGGAGCTGTTTTTT. This encodes CATYGPGRVPGELFF. Filled out from reference TRBV19 and TRBJ2-2, the complete variable domain reads DGGITQSPKYLFRKEGQNVTLSCEQNLNHDAMYWYRQDPGQGLRLIYYSQIVNDFQKGDIAEGYSVSREKKESFPLTVTSAQKNPTAFYLCATYGPGRVPGELFFGEGSRLTVL.

The V and J genes are TRBV4-1 and TRBJ1-5; TRBD1 matches at 8 bases. Germline-derived CDR1 and CDR2 are MGHRA and YSYEKL. The V gene end was trimmed by 3 bases and the J gene end by 4 bases; junction bases not matched to a gene: 2. The CDR3 is 14 residues long. CDR3 in amino acids: CASSQDRENQPQHF. The DNA of the CDR3 is TGCGCCAGCAGCCAGGACAGGGAGAATCAGCCCCAGCATTTT.

This rearrangement joins TRBV5-4 to TRBJ1-2; the match to TRBD1 covers 8 bases. The trim removed 4 bases at V and 4 bases at J, leaving 12 bases unmatched. Germline V CDR1 and CDR2: SGHNT, YYREEE (reference sequence). The CDR3 extends over 16 amino acids. The CDR3 DNA is TGTGCCAGCAGCCGGGCGGCAGGGGGCATAAGCTATGGCTACACCTTC. Translation: CASSRAAGGISYGYTF. Supplemented by reference TRBV5-4 and TRBJ1-2, the full variable domain reads ETGVTQSPTHLIKTRGQQVTLRCSSQSGHNTVSWYQQALGQGPQFIFQYYREEENGRGNFPPRFSGLQFPNYSSELNVNALELDDSALYLCASSRAAGGISYGYTFGSGTRLTVV.

V is TRBV9 and J is TRBJ1-1, with D hard to call. This CDR3 is 15 amino acids long. Trimming removed 0 bases at V and 5 bases at J, with 14 bases between. Germline V lookup: CDR1 SGDLS, CDR2 YYNGEE. CDR3: CASSVGAGMRTEAFF. The CDR3 region has the DNA TGTGCCAGCAGCGTAGGGGCGGGGATGAGGACTGAAGCTTTCTTT.

The chain combines TRBV27 with TRBJ1-2; D is possibly TRBD1 (5 bases). The CDR3 contains 14 residues. V was pared by 5 bases and J by 7 bases, with 17 bases between. Germline CDR1 reads MNHEY; CDR2 reads SMNVEV (reference sequence). CDR3 nucleotide sequence: TGTGCCAGCAGTCAGGGCAGGGAATTGGGTGGCTACACCTTC. Its protein product is CASSQGRELGGYTF.

The chain is built from TRBV7-2 and TRBJ1-5; 8 bases fit TRBD1. After removal of 1 base from V and 2 bases from J, the junction contained 4 bases not matched to a gene. CDR1 and CDR2 (germline): SGHTA, FQGNSA. The CDR3 runs to 16 residues. The CDR3 DNA is TGTGCCAGCAGCTTAGATCGGACAGGGCGCAATCAGCCCCAGCATTTT. Protein product: CASSLDRTGRNQPQHF.

The J gene is TRBJ2-3, the V gene TRBV5-1, with 7 bases identical to TRBD2. Germline V gene lookup returns CDR1 SGHRS and CDR2 YFSETQ. The V gene end was trimmed by 7 bases and the J gene end by 0 bases; junction bases not matched to a gene: 5. The CDR3 sequence is 14 residues long. The CDR3 region is CASGSGSSTDTQYF. The CDR3 DNA reads TGCGCCAGCGGTAGCGGGTCAAGCACAGATACGCAGTATTTT.

This chain joins TRBV28 and TRBJ1-3; D call uncertain. V shed 1 base and J shed 4 bases, with 11 bases lying between them. CDR3 length equals 15 residues. Germline V CDR1 and CDR2: MDHEN, SYDVKM. The CDR3 DNA sequence: TGTGCCAGCAGTTTATTCTTATTAGACGGAAACACCATATATTTT. Amino acids: CASSLFLLDGNTIYF.

The chain uses TRBV5-4 and TRBJ1-1; 7 bases are shared with TRBD1. V shed 3 bases and J 0 bases; nucleotides not matched to a gene: 5. This CDR3 comprises 15 residues. Germline values: CDR1 SGHNT, CDR2 YYREEE (reference sequence). The CDR3 sequence: CASSSDRVMNTEAFF. In nucleotides, the CDR3 is TGTGCCAGCAGCTCTGACAGGGTCATGAACACTGAAGCTTTCTTT.

This chain uses TRBV7-9 with TRBJ2-7; D is possibly TRBD1 (6 bases). Germline-derived CDR1 and CDR2 are SEHNR and FQNEAQ (reference sequence). Trimming left V 6 bases short and J 2 bases short, with 11 bases between. The CDR3 totals 13 residues. The CDR3 sequence is CASSIGGPYEQYF. The CDR3 nucleotides read TGTGCCAGCAGTATAGGGGGTCCCTACGAGCAGTACTTC.

V gene TRBV5-4 combines with J gene TRBJ2-5; the D gene is possibly TRBD2 (6 bases). Trimming left V 2 bases short and J 0 bases short, with 14 bases between. Germline loops: CDR1 SGHNT, CDR2 YYREEE (reference sequence). This CDR3 is built from 16 residues. The CDR3 sequence: CASSLNSGYNQETQYF. CDR3 DNA sequence: TGTGCCAGCAGCTTAAATAGCGGCTACAACCAAGAGACCCAGTACTTC.

V is TRBV2 and J is TRBJ2-3, with TRBD2 matching 9 bases. The V gene's germline CDR1 is SNHLY and CDR2 FYNNEI. The junction had 6 bases not matched to a gene; V was cut back by 1 base and J by 4 bases. CDR3 size: 16 residues. The CDR3 reads CASSEVIAGVSDTQYF. The CDR3 bases are TGTGCCAGCAGTGAAGTAATAGCGGGGGTGTCAGATACGCAGTATTTT.

The rearrangement links TRBV7-9 to TRBJ1-2; weak D call: TRBD1 (6 bases). CDR1 and CDR2 from the germline V gene are SEHNR and FQNEAQ (reference sequence). V was cut by 5 bases and J by 7 bases, with 20 bases left in between. There are 15 residues in the CDR3. The CDR3 spells CASSKMQLQGRGYTF. The CDR3 DNA is TGTGCCAGCAGCAAAATGCAACTACAGGGACGTGGCTACACCTTC.

The chain recombines TRBV2 with TRBJ1-1; D perhaps matches TRBD1 (5 bases). Trimming stripped 6 bases from V and 3 bases from J, with 14 bases between. Germline V gene data show CDR1 as SNHLY and CDR2 as FYNNEI. The CDR3 extends over 14 amino acids. The CDR3 protein is CASRGTGRDTEAFF. Here the CDR3 DNA reads TGTGCCAGCAGGGGAACAGGCCGGGACACTGAAGCTTTCTTT.

The chain employs TRBV29-1 and TRBJ1-1; 7 bases are a match to TRBD1. The CDR3 runs to 14 residues. The V gene end was trimmed by 8 bases and the J gene end by 3 bases; junction bases not matched to a gene: 12. CDR1 and CDR2 from the germline V gene are SQVTM and ANQGSEA. CDR3 bases: TGCAGCCTGACAGAGGGGGCTGGGGACACTGAAGCTTTCTTT. This sequence encodes CSLTEGAGDTEAFF.

J is TRBJ1-2 and V is TRBV5-1; unclear D gene. The germline CDR1 and CDR2 sequences are SGHRS and YFSETQ. The V gene lost 4 bases and the J gene lost 2 bases, with 12 bases spanning the gap. The CDR3 is 14 amino acids. The CDR3 nucleotides are TGCGCCAGCAGCCTAAGGATACCGAACTATGGCTACACCTTC. Protein product: CASSLRIPNYGYTF.

The V gene is TRBV6-5, the J gene TRBJ1-5; D unclear. CDR1 and CDR2 (germline): MNHEY, SVGAGI. With 0 bases removed from V and 5 bases from J, the gap between germline ends came to 8 bases. The CDR3 has 14 amino acids. DNA for the CDR3: TGTGCCAGCAGTTACTCGTACGGGGATCAGCCCCAGCATTTT. This encodes CASSYSYGDQPQHF.